The 8 T cell receptor beta chains below were found in one sample sequenced in a study of response to subunit inactivated influenza vaccine (dated by TCRdb to the late 2010s). The method behind the library was RT-PCR. TCRdb shows the sequencer as Illumina HiSeq 2500. The public reads were reanalyzed by TCRdb: fastp trimming at Q25, MiXCR alignment, in-frame beta chains only. Under each unique CDR3 protein, matching rows form one entry showing the most common genes and DNA. The sample table shows hundreds of thousands of distinct CDR3 sequences, and 12% to 15% are seen once. Of the sample, 6.5% to 8% falls within the top ten clones. Specimen: PBMCs from blood, collected 14 to 15 days before vaccination. The receptors here all came from a man aged 50-59 years who received an inactivated influenza vaccine. Donor details come from another sample of the same person, matched by shared clones.

The chain joins TRBV27 to TRBJ2-7; maybe TRBD2 (5 bases). The V end lost 0 bases, the J end lost 0 bases, and 15 bases lay between the germline ends. Per germline, CDR1 MNHEY and CDR2 SMNVEV (reference sequence). The CDR3 consists of 17 residues. Here the CDR3 reads CASSLSPPSRDSYEQYF. CDR3 in DNA: TGTGCCAGCAGTTTATCTCCTCCGTCCCGGGACTCCTACGAGCAGTACTTC.

The chain carries TRBV11-2 and TRBJ2-1; tentatively, D is TRBD1 (6 bases). Per germline, CDR1 SGHAT and CDR2 FQNNGV. The length of the CDR3 is 15 residues. V lost 4 bases, J lost 7 bases, and 17 bases lay in between. The DNA of the CDR3 is TGTGCCAGCAGCTCAACAGGGATACAATCTAATGAGCAGTTCTTC. Encoded protein: CASSSTGIQSNEQFF. The full variable domain, with the rest looked up from reference TRBV11-2 and TRBJ2-1, is EAGVAQSPRYKIIEKRQSVAFWCNPISGHATLYWYQQILGQGPKLLIQFQNNGVVDDSQLPKDRFSAERLKGVDSTLKIQPAKLEDSAVYLCASSSTGIQSNEQFFGPGTRLTVL.

This clonotype was seen only a few times. CDR3 in amino acids: CASSYETIQETQYF. The CDR3 region has the DNA TGTGCCAGCAGTTACGAGACTATCCAAGAGACCCAGTACTTC. The rearrangement uses TRBV6-5 and TRBJ2-5; D might be TRBD2 (5 bases). The V gene lost 2 bases and the J gene lost 1 base, with 8 bases spanning the gap. CDR3 size: 14 residues. Per the germline V gene, CDR1 is MNHEY and CDR2 is SVGAGI.

This clonotype was counted a few times. The chain is built from TRBV4-1 and TRBJ2-7, with 10 bases fitting TRBD2. The germline V gene has CDR1 MGHRA and CDR2 YSYEKL. The CDR3 spans 16 residues. The V and J ends lost 0 bases and 5 bases, in that order; junction bases with no gene match: 7. This CDR3 is CASSQDVPSGGHEQYF. CDR3 DNA: TGCGCCAGCAGCCAAGATGTGCCTAGCGGGGGCCACGAGCAGTACTTC.

The sample holds a few counts of this clonotype. This rearrangement joins TRBV5-1 to TRBJ2-7; D gene unclear. This CDR3 is built from 14 residues. V was pared by 0 bases and J by 0 bases, with 7 bases between. Germline values: CDR1 SGHRS, CDR2 YFSETQ. CDR3 in amino acids: CASSLVKSSYEQYF. The CDR3, as DNA: TGCGCCAGCAGCTTGGTCAAGAGCTCCTACGAGCAGTACTTC.

V usage is TRBV19 and J usage is TRBJ2-7; tentatively, D is TRBD1 (6 bases). V was trimmed by 2 bases and J by 5 bases, leaving 10 bases between them. This CDR3 is 13 amino acids long. Germline V gene lookup returns CDR1 LNHDA and CDR2 SQIVND (reference sequence). CDR3 residues: CASSIWGRDEQYF. DNA for the CDR3: TGTGCCAGTAGTATATGGGGGCGAGACGAGCAGTACTTC.

J is TRBJ2-5 and V is TRBV3-1; tentative D call: TRBD2 (7 bases). This CDR3 has 15 amino acids. The germline gives CDR1 LGHDT, CDR2 YNNKEL (reference sequence). The V and J ends lost 5 bases and 0 bases respectively, with 13 bases between them. The CDR3 here is CASSTGGGHQETQYF. The CDR3 DNA follows: TGTGCCAGCAGCACCGGCGGGGGCCACCAAGAGACCCAGTACTTC.

This chain uses TRBV6-2 or TRBV6-3 with TRBJ2-2; D gene ambiguous. The CDR3 consists of 16 residues. Germline V CDR1 and CDR2: MNHEY, SVGEGT. The V end was cut by 8 bases, the J end by 0 bases, with 16 bases between. The CDR3 here is CASHFGVIANTGELFF. In DNA form, the CDR3 reads TGTGCCAGCCACTTCGGTGTTATAGCGAACACCGGGGAGCTGTTTTTT.